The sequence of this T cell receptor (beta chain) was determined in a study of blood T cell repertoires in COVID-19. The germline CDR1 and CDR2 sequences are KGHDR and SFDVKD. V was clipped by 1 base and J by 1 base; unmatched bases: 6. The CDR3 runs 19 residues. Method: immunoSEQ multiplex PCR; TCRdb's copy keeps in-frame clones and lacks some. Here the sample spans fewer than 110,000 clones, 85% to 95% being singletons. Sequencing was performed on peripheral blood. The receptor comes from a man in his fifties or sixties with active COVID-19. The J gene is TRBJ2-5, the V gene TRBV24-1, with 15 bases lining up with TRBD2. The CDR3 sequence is CATSDFGLAGGPSQETQYF. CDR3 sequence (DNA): TGTGCCACCAGTGATTTTGGACTAGCGGGAGGGCCTAGCCAAGAGACCCAGTACTTC.